This T cell receptor (beta chain) was found in a study of human T cells and chemical hapten exposure. The overall study: Per-sample TCR yield variation was attributed mainly to small pooled library volume differences.

Regarding time point: healthy volunteer bleed at 6 weeks. The authors' total RNA extraction used unfractionated whole blood. This clonotype was counted a few times. Antigen specificity is unknown. Study-level results: With regard to DPC sensitization, TCRs above 1 in 1000 frequency did not change.

Library construction involved attaching unique molecular identifiers to individual cDNA molecules, which allowed quantitative, reproducible TCR counting. MiXCR was run by TCRdb on the RACE reads, yielding one entry per CDR3 protein. The sample consists of 65,000 to 95,000 distinct CDR3 sequences, around 9.3% of them appearing once. The germline V gene encodes CDR1 LGHDT and CDR2 YNNKEL (reference sequence). The CDR3 extends over 15 amino acids. With 4 bases clipped from V and 3 bases from J, the junction kept 3 bases outside the gene matches. The chain is built from TRBV3-1 and TRBJ2-1; TRBD1 aligns across 10 bases. This sequence was found in a female donor in good health. Some clones in this sample may be carry-over from other donors' samples. Specimen: whole blood. CDR3 nucleotide sequence: TGTGCCAGCAGCCTTGACAGGGGGCTCTACAATGAGCAGTTCTTC. Its protein product is CASSLDRGLYNEQFF.